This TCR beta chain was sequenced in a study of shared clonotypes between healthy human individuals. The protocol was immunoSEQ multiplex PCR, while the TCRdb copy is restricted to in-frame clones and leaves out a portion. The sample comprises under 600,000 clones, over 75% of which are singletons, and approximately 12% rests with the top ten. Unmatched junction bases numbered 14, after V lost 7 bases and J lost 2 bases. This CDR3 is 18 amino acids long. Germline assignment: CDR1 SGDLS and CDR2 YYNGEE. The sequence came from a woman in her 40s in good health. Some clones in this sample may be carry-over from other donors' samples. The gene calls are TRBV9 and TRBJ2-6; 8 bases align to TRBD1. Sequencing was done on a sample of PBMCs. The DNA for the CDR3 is TGTGCCAGCTCCATGTCCCGGACAGGGCGACCTGGGGCCAACGTCCTGACTTTC. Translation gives CASSMSRTGRPGANVLTF.